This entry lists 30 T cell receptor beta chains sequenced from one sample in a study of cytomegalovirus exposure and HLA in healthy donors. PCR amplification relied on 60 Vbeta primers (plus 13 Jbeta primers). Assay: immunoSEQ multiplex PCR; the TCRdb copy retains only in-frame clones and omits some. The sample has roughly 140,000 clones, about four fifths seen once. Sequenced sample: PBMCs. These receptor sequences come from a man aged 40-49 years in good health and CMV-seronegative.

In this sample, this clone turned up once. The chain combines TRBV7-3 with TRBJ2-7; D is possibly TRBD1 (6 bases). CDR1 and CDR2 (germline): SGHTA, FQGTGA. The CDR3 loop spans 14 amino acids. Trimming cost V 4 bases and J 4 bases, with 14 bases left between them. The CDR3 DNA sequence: TGTGCCAGCAGCTATACAGGGCCTGGGTACGAGCAGTACTTC. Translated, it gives CASSYTGPGYEQYF.

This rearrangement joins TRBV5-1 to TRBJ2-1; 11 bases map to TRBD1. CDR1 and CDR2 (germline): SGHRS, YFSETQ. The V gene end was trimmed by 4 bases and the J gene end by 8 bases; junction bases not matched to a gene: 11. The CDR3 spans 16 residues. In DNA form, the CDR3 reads TGCGCCAGCAGCGAGTACCCCGGGACAGGGGGTGATGAGCAGTTCTTC. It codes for CASSEYPGTGGDEQFF.

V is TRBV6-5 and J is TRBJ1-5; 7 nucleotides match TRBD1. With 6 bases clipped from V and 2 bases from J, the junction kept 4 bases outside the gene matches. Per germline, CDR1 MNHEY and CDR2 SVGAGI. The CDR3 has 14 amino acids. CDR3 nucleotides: TGTGCCAGCAGCCGCACAGGGGGCAATCAGCCCCAGCATTTT. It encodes CASSRTGGNQPQHF.

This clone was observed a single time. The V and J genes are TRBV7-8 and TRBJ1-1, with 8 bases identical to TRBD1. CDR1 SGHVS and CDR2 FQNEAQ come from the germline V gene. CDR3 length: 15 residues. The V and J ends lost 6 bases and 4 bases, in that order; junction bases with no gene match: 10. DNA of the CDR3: TGTGCCAGCAGAAACGTGGACAGGGTGGGCACTGAAGCTTTCTTT. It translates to CASRNVDRVGTEAFF.

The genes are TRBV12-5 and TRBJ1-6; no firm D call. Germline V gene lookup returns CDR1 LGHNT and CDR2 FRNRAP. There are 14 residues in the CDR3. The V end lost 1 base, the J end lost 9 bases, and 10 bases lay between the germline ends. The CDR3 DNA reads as TGTGCTAGTGGTTTGGGCAGTGCTGGTTCACCCCTCCACTTT. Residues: CASGLGSAGSPLHF.

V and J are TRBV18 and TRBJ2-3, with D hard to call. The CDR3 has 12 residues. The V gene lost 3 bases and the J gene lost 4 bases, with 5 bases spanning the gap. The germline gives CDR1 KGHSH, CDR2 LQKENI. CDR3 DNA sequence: TGTGCCAGCTCACCTTTCGCAGATACGCAGTATTTT. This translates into CASSPFADTQYF.

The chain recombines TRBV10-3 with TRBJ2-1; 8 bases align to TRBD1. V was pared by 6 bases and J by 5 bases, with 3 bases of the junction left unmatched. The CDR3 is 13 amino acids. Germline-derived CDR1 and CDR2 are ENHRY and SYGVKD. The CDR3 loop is CAIRSGGDNEQFF. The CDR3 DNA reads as TGTGCCATCAGGTCAGGGGGCGACAATGAGCAGTTCTTC.

In DNA form, the CDR3 reads TGTGCCAGCAGGGGGTGGACAGAAATGAACACTGAAGCTTTCTTT. Translated: CASRGWTEMNTEAFF. This rearrangement joins TRBV27 to TRBJ1-1; maybe TRBD1 (6 bases). Per the germline V gene, CDR1 is MNHEY and CDR2 is SMNVEV (reference sequence). Trimming shortened V by 6 bases and J by 0 bases, and 14 bases separated the two germline ends. The CDR3 has 15 amino acids.

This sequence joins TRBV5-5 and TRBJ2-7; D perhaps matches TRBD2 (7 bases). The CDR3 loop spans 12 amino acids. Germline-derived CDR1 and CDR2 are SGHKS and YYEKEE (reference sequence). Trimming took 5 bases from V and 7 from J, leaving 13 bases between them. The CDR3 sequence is CASRPEGGEQYF. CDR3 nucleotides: TGTGCCAGCAGGCCGGAGGGGGGGGAGCAGTACTTC.

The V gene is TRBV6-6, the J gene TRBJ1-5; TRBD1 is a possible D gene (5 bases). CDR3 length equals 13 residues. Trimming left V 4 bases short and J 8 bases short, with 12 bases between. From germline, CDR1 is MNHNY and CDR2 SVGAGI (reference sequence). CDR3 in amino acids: CASSFGGGKPQHF. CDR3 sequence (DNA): TGTGCCAGCAGTTTCGGGGGGGGAAAGCCCCAGCATTTT.

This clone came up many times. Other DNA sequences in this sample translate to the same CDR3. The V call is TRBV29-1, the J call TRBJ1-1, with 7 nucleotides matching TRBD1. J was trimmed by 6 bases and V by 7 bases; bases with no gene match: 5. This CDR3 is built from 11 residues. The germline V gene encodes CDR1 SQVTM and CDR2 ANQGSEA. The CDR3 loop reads CSGRQGPEAFF. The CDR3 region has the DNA TGCAGCGGCAGACAGGGTCCTGAAGCTTTCTTT.

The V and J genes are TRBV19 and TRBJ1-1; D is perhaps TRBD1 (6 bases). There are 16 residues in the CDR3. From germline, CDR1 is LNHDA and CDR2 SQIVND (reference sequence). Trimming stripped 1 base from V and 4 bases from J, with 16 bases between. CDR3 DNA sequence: TGTGCCAGTAGTATAGGAGACAGGCTTAAGACCACTGAAGCTTTCTTT. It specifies CASSIGDRLKTTEAFF.

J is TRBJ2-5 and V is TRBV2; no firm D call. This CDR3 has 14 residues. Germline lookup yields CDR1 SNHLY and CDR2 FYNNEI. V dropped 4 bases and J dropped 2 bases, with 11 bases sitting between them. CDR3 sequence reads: CASSGLTTQETQYF. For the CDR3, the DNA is TGTGCCAGCAGTGGTCTGACAACACAAGAGACCCAGTACTTC.

CDR3 protein: CASISTVDGYTF. In DNA form, the CDR3 reads TGTGCCAGCATCTCGACAGTGGATGGCTACACCTTC. The V call is TRBV28, the J call TRBJ1-2; tentatively, D is TRBD1 (5 bases). The CDR3 spans 12 residues. V was clipped by 7 bases and J by 6 bases, with 12 bases between them. The germline V gene has CDR1 MDHEN and CDR2 SYDVKM.

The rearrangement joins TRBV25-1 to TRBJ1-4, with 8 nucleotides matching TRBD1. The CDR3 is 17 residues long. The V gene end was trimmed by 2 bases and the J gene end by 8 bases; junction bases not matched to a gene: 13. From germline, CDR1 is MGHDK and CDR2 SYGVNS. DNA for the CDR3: TGTGCCAGCAGTGAACGGACAGGGCGGGGGTGGTCGGAAAAACTGTTTTTT. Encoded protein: CASSERTGRGWSEKLFF.

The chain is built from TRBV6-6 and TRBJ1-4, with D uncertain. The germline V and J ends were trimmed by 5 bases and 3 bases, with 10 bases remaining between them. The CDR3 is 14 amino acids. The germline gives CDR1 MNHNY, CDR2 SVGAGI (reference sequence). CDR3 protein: CASSRGGSNEKLFF. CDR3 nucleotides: TGTGCCAGCAGTCGAGGAGGCTCTAATGAAAAACTGTTTTTT.

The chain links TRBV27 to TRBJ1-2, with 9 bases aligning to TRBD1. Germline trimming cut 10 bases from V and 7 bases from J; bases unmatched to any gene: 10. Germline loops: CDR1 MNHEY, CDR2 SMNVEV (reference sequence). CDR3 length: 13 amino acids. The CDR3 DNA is TGTGCCACCCGGAGGGACAGGGTGGGTGGCTACACCTTC. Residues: CATRRDRVGGYTF.

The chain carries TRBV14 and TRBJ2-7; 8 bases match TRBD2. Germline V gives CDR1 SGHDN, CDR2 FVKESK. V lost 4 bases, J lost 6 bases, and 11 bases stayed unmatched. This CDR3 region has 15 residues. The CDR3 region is CASSPAGGVPAEQYF. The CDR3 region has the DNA TGTGCCAGCAGCCCGGCGGGGGGCGTTCCGGCCGAGCAGTACTTC. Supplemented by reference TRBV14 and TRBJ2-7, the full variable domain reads EAGVTQFPSHSVIEKGQTVTLRCDPISGHDNLYWYRRVMGKEIKFLLHFVKESKQDESGMPNNRFLAERTGGTYSTLKVQPAELEDSGVYFCASSPAGGVPAEQYFGPGTRLTVT.

CDR3: CASSLEGPRQQETQYF. The CDR3 DNA is TGTGCCAGCAGCTTGGAAGGTCCGAGGCAGCAAGAGACCCAGTACTTC. The rearrangement uses TRBV5-4 and TRBJ2-5; D is unclear. Germline V gives CDR1 SGHNT, CDR2 YYREEE (reference sequence). CDR3 length equals 16 residues. V lost 0 bases to trimming and J lost 2 bases, with 14 bases between them.

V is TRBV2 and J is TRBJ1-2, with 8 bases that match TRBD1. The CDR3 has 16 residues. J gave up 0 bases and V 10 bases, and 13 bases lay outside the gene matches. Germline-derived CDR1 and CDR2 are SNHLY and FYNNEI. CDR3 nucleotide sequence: TGTGCCACGGACCTGGGACAGGCTTCCTCTAACTATGGCTACACCTTC. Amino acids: CATDLGQASSNYGYTF.

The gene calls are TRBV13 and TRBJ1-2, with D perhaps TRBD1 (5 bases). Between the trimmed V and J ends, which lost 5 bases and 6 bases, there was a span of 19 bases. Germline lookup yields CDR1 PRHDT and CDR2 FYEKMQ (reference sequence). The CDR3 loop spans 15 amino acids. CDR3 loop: CASSPYGGDFDGYTF. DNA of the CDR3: TGTGCCAGCAGCCCTTATGGGGGGGATTTTGATGGCTACACCTTC.

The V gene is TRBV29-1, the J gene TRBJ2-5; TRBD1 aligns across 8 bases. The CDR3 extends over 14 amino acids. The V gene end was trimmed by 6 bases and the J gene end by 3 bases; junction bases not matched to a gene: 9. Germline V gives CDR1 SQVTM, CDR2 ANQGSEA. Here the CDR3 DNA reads TGCAGCGTGGCCCAGGACAGGGAAAAAGAGACCCAGTACTTC. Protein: CSVAQDREKETQYF.

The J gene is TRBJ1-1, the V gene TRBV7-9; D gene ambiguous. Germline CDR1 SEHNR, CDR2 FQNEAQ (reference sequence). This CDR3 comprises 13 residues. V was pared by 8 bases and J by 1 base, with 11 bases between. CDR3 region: CASEAFGNTEAFF. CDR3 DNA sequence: TGTGCCAGCGAGGCTTTTGGGAACACTGAAGCTTTCTTT.

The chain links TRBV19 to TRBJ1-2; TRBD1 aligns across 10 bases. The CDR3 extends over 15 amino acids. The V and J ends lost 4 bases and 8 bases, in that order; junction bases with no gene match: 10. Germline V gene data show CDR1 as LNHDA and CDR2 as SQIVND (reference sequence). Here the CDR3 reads CASSTLIGTGDGYTF. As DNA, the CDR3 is TGTGCCAGTAGTACCTTGATAGGGACAGGGGACGGCTACACCTTC.

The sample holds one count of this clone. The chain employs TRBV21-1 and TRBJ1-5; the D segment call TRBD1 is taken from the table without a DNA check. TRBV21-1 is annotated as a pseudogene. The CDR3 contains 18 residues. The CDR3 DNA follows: TGTGCCAGCAGCAAAGTGACGGGACAACGATATAGCAATCAGCCCCAGCATTTT. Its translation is CASSKVTGQRYSNQPQHF.

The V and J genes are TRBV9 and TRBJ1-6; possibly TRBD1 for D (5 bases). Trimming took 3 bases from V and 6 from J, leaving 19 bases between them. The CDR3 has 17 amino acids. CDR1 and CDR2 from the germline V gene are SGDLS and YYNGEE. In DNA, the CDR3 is TGTGCCAGCAGCGCCCGTCTTGAGCCTAGGGGTAATTCACCCCTCCACTTT. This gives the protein CASSARLEPRGNSPLHF.

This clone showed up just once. The CDR3 coding sequence is TGCAGCGTTGAAGGACAGGGAAACACCGGGGAGCTGTTTTTT. Protein sequence: CSVEGQGNTGELFF. The genes are TRBV29-1 and TRBJ2-2; 7 nucleotides line up with TRBD1. Trimming removed 1 base from V and 2 bases from J; junction bases left unmatched: 1. Germline-derived CDR1 and CDR2 are SQVTM and ANQGSEA. The CDR3 has 14 residues.

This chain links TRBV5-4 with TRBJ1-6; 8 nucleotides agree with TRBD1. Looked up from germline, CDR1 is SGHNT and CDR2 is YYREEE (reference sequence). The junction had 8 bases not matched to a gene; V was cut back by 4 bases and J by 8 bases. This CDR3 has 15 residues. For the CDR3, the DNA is TGTGCCAGCAGCCTAGGACAGGGAGAGGATTCACCCCTCCACTTT. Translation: CASSLGQGEDSPLHF. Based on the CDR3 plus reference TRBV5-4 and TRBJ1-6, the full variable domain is ETGVTQSPTHLIKTRGQQVTLRCSSQSGHNTVSWYQQALGQGPQFIFQYYREEENGRGNFPPRFSGLQFPNYSSELNVNALELDDSALYLCASSLGQGEDSPLHFGNGTRLTVT.

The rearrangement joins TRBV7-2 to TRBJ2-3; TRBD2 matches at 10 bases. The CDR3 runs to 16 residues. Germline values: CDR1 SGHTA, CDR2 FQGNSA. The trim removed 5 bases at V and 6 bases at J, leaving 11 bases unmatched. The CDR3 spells CASSQGAGGPSDTQYF. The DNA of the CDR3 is TGTGCCAGCAGCCAGGGAGCGGGGGGGCCAAGTGATACGCAGTATTTT.

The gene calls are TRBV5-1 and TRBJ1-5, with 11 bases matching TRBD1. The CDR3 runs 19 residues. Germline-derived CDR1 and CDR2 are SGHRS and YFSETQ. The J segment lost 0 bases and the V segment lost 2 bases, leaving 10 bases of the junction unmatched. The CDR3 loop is CASSFLRTGGLYSNQPQHF. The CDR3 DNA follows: TGCGCCAGCAGCTTTCTAAGGACAGGGGGCCTGTATAGCAATCAGCCCCAGCATTTT.